This T cell receptor (beta chain) was recorded in a study of tumor-infiltrating lymphocytes in primary liver carcinoma. V dropped 1 base and J dropped 5; count of bases not matched to a gene: 10. CDR1 is SQVTM and CDR2 is ANQGSEA in the germline V gene. The CDR3 covers 15 residues. Concerning this clonotype itself: A read error is possible here, since a much larger clone lies one base away.

Constant-region priming of 500 ng total RNA yielded TCR beta cDNA. Three nested multiplex PCR rounds of slightly modified ARM-PCR generated TCR beta libraries. TRBV1-TRBV30 forward primers and a C-beta reverse primer were used in the first two PCR rounds, which each ran for approximately 10 cycles. TCRdb recomputed calls from the multiplex PCR reads with MiXCR, one row per CDR3 protein. The sample lists approximately 120,000 distinct CDR3 sequences, 55% to 75% occurring once. RNA and DNA were co-extracted from about 19-30 mg of unsorted bulk tissue. The genes are TRBV29-1 and TRBJ2-5, with 7 bases aligning to TRBD1. This sequence was found in a woman in her sixties with primary liver carcinoma and hepatitis B virus infection. Sequencing was done on a sample of liver tumor tissue from sampling region 3. Subset given: tumor region T3, left-lateral pole. The CDR3: CSVEGGKGAGETQYF. DNA for the CDR3: TGCAGCGTTGAAGGGGGCAAGGGGGCTGGGGAGACCCAGTACTTC.